Below, one T cell receptor beta chain is given with its context. This sample stems from a study of CD8 T cells in Susac syndrome. TEMRA cells were enriched by FACS, while CD8+ and CD4+ T cells were obtained through a negative isolation that was performed magnetically. It was with random hexamers that roughly 0.45 to 1 ug RNA was reverse transcribed. TCRdb independently ran MiXCR on the immunoSEQ multiplex PCR reads; one entry per CDR3 protein. The data show around 200,000 distinct CDR3 sequences, 90% to 96% seen once. Sequenced material: CD4+ T cells from PBMCs. This receptor was taken from a human donor with multiple sclerosis.

CDR3 sequence: CASSQSNRPGTGRGSGNTIYF. The DNA for the CDR3 is TGCGCCAGCAGCCAATCTAATCGTCCCGGGACAGGGCGAGGCTCCGGAAACACCATATATTTT. V gene TRBV4-1 combines with J gene TRBJ1-3, with 9 bases aligning to TRBD1. Germline V gives CDR1 MGHRA, CDR2 YSYEKL. This CDR3 has 21 amino acids. The V gene end was trimmed by 2 bases and the J gene end by 4 bases; junction bases not matched to a gene: 21.